These T cell receptor beta chains were read from a single sample in a study of liver allograft versus peripheral blood T cells. One entry per CDR3 protein results from TCRdb running MiXCR on the reads. This sample has 6,500 to 10,000 distinct CDR3 sequences, with about 15% found just once. These receptors were obtained from a human patient who had a liver transplant. These T cells may partly come from the graft donor. Both conserved end residues are part of each CDR3. D genes are given only for firm matches. Clone size appears in some rows only: once, few, many, or a class for an expanded clone.

size	D	V	J	DNA	CDR3
many	.	TRBV20-1	TRBJ1-5	TGCAGTGCTAGAGATCGAGTACTGTCTTTGGCCCAGCCCCAGCATTTT	CSARDRVLSLAQPQHF
few	.	TRBV20-1	TRBJ1-4	TGCAGTGCTAGAGATCCGGGATCCGATAATGAAAAACTGTTTTTT	CSARDPGSDNEKLFF
few	.	TRBV28	TRBJ1-4	TGTGCCAGCAGTTCACCGGACGGACTCGGTAATGAAAAACTGTTTTTT	CASSSPDGLGNEKLFF
few	TRBD1	TRBV11-2	TRBJ2-3	TGTGCCAGCAGCTTCTCGCTCCCGACAGGGACCCTGTATTTT	CASSFSLPTGTLYF
few	.	TRBV12-3/TRBV12-4	TRBJ2-3	TGTGCCAGCAGTTTCGGCGGGCCCGGAGATACGCAGTATTTT	CASSFGGPGDTQYF
few	.	TRBV20-1	TRBJ1-5	TGCAGTGCTAGTGGAGTAGGATGGAATCAGCCCCAGCATTTT	CSASGVGWNQPQHF
many	.	TRBV6-5	TRBJ2-7	TGTGCCAGCAGATCCGAGGGGGTCCTCTACGAGCAGTACTTC	CASRSEGVLYEQYF
.	.	TRBV12-3/TRBV12-4	TRBJ1-6	TGTGCCAGCAGTTTAGGGGAATCACCCCTCCACTTT	CASSLGESPLHF
.	TRBD2	TRBV10-1	TRBJ2-3	TGCGCCAGCAGTGCTTTTAGCGGGTTGGGCACAGATACGCAGTATTTT	CASSAFSGLGTDTQYF
.	TRBD2	TRBV20-1	TRBJ2-1	TGCAGTGCTAGAGATGGGGTAGCGGGCTACAATGAGCAGTTCTTC	CSARDGVAGYNEQFF
medium-sized	.	TRBV29-1	TRBJ2-3	TGCAGCGATAGCAGGGGAGATACGCAGTATTTT	CSDSRGDTQYF
many	TRBD1	TRBV7-3	TRBJ2-2	TGTGCCAGCAGCTTAACGGCAGGGGGCGGGGAGCTGTTTTTT	CASSLTAGGGELFF
many	.	TRBV6-5	TRBJ2-7	TGTGCCAGCAGCCCCGGAGAGGGATCAGCCTACGAGCAGTACTTC	CASSPGEGSAYEQYF
many	TRBD2	TRBV19	TRBJ2-5	TGTGCCAGTAGTATAAGTGGTACTAGCGGGCAGGGCGTCAAAGAGACCCAGTACTTC	CASSISGTSGQGVKETQYF
many	TRBD2	TRBV10-3	TRBJ2-7	TGTGCCATCAGTGCCGAGGTGGGGGGGTCCGAGCAGTACTTC	CAISAEVGGSEQYF
medium-sized	.	TRBV6-5	TRBJ1-5	TGTGCCAGCAGTTACTCGACCCCAGGGAATTCTCAGCCCCAGCATTTT	CASSYSTPGNSQPQHF
.	.	TRBV7-3	TRBJ2-6	TGTGCCAGCAGCTTAATAGGCTCAGGGAGCTCTGGGGCCAACGTCCTGACTTTC	CASSLIGSGSSGANVLTF
medium-sized	.	TRBV7-3	TRBJ2-2	TGTGCCAGCAGCTTAGGCAGTAACACCGGGGAGCTGTTTTTT	CASSLGSNTGELFF
few	.	TRBV20-1	TRBJ1-1	TGCAGTGCTAGAGACCCCCAAGACAGGCTAAACACTGAAGCTTTCTTT	CSARDPQDRLNTEAFF
medium-sized	.	TRBV6-5	TRBJ1-1	TGTGCCAGCAGTTACCTGGGGGACACTGAAGCTTTCTTT	CASSYLGDTEAFF
.	TRBD1	TRBV6-9	TRBJ1-1	TGTGCCCGATCTCGGGACAGGGGGCGGGAGAACACTGAAGCTTTCTTT	CARSRDRGRENTEAFF
.	TRBD1	TRBV29-1	TRBJ1-5	TGCAGTGTAAGGCAGGGGGCGAATACCCAGCATTTT	CSVRQGANTQHF
many	.	TRBV20-1	TRBJ2-7	TGCAGTGCTAGTCGAGCGGGTCTATCCTACGAGCAGTACTTC	CSASRAGLSYEQYF
few	TRBD1	TRBV5-5	TRBJ2-5	TGTGCCAGCAGCTTCCGGGACAGCGCCTTCCAAGAGACCCAGTACTTC	CASSFRDSAFQETQYF
medium-sized	TRBD1	TRBV19	TRBJ1-3	TGTGCCAGTAGTATAAGTTCGACAGGGACTGGAAACACCATATATTTT	CASSISSTGTGNTIYF
.	.	TRBV10-1	TRBJ2-1	TGCGCCAGCAGTCGGGACACCTTCGGTGAGCAGTTCTTC	CASSRDTFGEQFF
many	TRBD1	TRBV20-1	TRBJ2-2	TGCAGTGCTCCCCGGGACAGCGTCCCCGGGGAGCTGTTTTTT	CSAPRDSVPGELFF
.	TRBD2	TRBV6-1	TRBJ2-2	TGTGCCAGCAGTGCCCCGGGACTAGTAGGAACCGGGGAGCTGTTTTTT	CASSAPGLVGTGELFF
.	TRBD1	TRBV12-3/TRBV12-4	TRBJ2-7	TGTGCTAGTGGTTTCCTAGGGGAACAGGGGGGAGAGCAGTACTTC	CASGFLGEQGGEQYF
medium-sized	.	TRBV6-1	TRBJ1-4	TGTGCCAGCAGGCGGTCAGCCCTCGCAAAACTGTTTTTT	CASRRSALAKLFF
medium-sized	.	TRBV27	TRBJ1-4	TGTGCCAGCAGTTTCGCAGGGTCCATTGAAAAACTGTTTTTT	CASSFAGSIEKLFF
.	.	TRBV20-1	TRBJ1-1	TGCAGTGCTAGAGATTTCCCGGGGAACACTGAAGCTTTCTTT	CSARDFPGNTEAFF
many	.	TRBV5-6	TRBJ2-4	TGTGCCAGCAGCTCCCTGACGAGGGAGGACATTCAGTACTTC	CASSSLTREDIQYF
medium-sized	.	TRBV15	TRBJ1-6	TGTGCCACCAGCAGAGATTATAATTCACCCCTCCACTTT	CATSRDYNSPLHF
.	TRBD2	TRBV5-1	TRBJ2-3	TGCGCCAGCAGCCCCGGGACTAGCGGACACACAGATACGCAGTATTTT	CASSPGTSGHTDTQYF
.	.	TRBV20-1	TRBJ1-1	TGCAGTGCGCCAGCAATTACCTCACGGGAAGCTTTCTTT	CSAPAITSREAFF
.	.	TRBV2	TRBJ1-4	TGTGCCAGCAGTGAAATACAGCTACAGGAAAAACTGTTTTTT	CASSEIQLQEKLFF
many	.	TRBV20-1	TRBJ2-3	TGCAGTGCTAGAGTGGTTTGGAGCACAGATACGCAGTATTTT	CSARVVWSTDTQYF
few	.	TRBV12-5	TRBJ1-1	TGTGCTAGTGGTTTGGTCCCTCCCCTCTTTCGGGGCAGGAACACTGAAGCTTTCTTT	CASGLVPPLFRGRNTEAFF
many	TRBD2	TRBV18	TRBJ2-7	TGTGCCAGCGCTACCGGGGGGTACGAGCAGTACTTC	CASATGGYEQYF
.	TRBD2	TRBV24-1	TRBJ2-1	TGTGCCACCAGTGGTAGCCTCGGACTAGCGGGGCCAAATGAGCAGTTCTTC	CATSGSLGLAGPNEQFF
medium-sized	.	TRBV24-1	TRBJ2-1	TGTGCCACCAGTGACCAAAGACCGTACAATGAGCAGTTCTTC	CATSDQRPYNEQFF
many	TRBD1	TRBV19	TRBJ1-1	TGTGCCAGTAGCGAATCCAGGACAGGGAACACTGAAGCTTTCTTT	CASSESRTGNTEAFF
many	TRBD2	TRBV28	TRBJ2-7	TGTGCCAGCAGTTCGGGACTAGCGGATAGCTCCTACGAGCAGTACTTC	CASSSGLADSSYEQYF
many	.	TRBV6-5	TRBJ2-5	TGTGCCAGCAGTTACAATAGGGGGAGGGGGCAAGGGGAGACCCAGTACTTC	CASSYNRGRGQGETQYF
few	TRBD2	TRBV19	TRBJ2-5	TGTGCCAGTAGTACCCCTAGCGGATTCTTCCAAGAGACCCAGTACTTC	CASSTPSGFFQETQYF
medium-sized	.	TRBV6-1	TRBJ1-6	TGTGCCAGCAGTGAACATGTCCCGGGACTCATTAATTCACCCCTCCACTTT	CASSEHVPGLINSPLHF
.	TRBD1	TRBV19	TRBJ2-5	TGTGCCAGTAGTATGTCCAGGGGGCAAGAGACCCAGTACTTC	CASSMSRGQETQYF
.	TRBD2	TRBV7-3	TRBJ2-3	TGTGCCAGCAGCAAACTAGCGGGGGGGCGGACAGATACGCAGTATTTT	CASSKLAGGRTDTQYF